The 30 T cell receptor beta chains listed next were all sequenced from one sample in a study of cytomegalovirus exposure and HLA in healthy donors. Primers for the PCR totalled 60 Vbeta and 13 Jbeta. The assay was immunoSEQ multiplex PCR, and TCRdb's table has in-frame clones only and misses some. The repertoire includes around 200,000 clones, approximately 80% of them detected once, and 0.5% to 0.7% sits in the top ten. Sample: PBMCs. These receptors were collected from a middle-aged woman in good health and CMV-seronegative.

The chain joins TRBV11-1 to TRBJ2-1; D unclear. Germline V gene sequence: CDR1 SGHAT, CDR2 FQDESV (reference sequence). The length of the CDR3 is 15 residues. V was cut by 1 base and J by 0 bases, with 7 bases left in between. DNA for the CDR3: TGTGCCAGCAGCTTAGACATATCCTCCTACAATGAGCAGTTCTTC. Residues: CASSLDISSYNEQFF.

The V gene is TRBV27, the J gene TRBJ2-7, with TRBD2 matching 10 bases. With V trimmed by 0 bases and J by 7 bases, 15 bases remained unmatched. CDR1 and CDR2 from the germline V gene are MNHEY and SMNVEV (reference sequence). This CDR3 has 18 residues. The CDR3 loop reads CASSLSPVAGGPANEQYF. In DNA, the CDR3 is TGTGCCAGCAGTTTATCGCCCGTAGCGGGGGGCCCGGCTAATGAGCAGTACTTC.

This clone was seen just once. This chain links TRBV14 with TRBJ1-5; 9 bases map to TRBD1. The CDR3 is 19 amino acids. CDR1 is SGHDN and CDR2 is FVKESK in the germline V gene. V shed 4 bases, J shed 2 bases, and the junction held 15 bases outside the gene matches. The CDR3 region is CASSPHGDRVNVGNQPQHF. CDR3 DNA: TGTGCCAGCAGCCCGCATGGGGACAGGGTGAATGTTGGCAATCAGCCCCAGCATTTT. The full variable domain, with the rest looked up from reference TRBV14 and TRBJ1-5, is EAGVTQFPSHSVIEKGQTVTLRCDPISGHDNLYWYRRVMGKEIKFLLHFVKESKQDESGMPNNRFLAERTGGTYSTLKVQPAELEDSGVYFCASSPHGDRVNVGNQPQHFGDGTRLSIL.

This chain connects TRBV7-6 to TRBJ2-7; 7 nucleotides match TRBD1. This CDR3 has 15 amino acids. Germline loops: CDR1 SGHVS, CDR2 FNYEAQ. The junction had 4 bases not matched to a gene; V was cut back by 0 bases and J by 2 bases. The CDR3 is CASSLAQGETYEQYF. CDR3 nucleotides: TGTGCCAGCAGCTTAGCCCAGGGGGAGACCTACGAGCAGTACTTC.

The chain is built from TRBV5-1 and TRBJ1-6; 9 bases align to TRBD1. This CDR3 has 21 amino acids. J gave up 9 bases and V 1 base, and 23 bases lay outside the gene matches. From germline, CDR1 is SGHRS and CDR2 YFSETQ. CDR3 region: CASSLFVRRTGDSTGSSPLHF. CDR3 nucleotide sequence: TGCGCCAGCAGCTTGTTTGTACGGAGGACAGGGGACTCCACGGGGAGTTCACCCCTCCACTTT.

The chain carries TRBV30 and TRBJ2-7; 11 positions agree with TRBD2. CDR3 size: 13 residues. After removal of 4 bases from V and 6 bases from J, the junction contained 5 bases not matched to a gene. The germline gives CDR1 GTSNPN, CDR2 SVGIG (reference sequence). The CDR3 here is CAWTSGGPREQYF. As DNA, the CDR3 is TGTGCCTGGACTAGCGGGGGGCCGCGCGAGCAGTACTTC.

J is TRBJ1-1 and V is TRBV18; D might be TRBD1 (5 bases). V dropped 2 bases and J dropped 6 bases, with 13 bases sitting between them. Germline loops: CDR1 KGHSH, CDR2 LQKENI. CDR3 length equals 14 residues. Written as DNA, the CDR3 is TGTGCCAGCTCACCATACACAGGTGATGCTGAAGCTTTCTTT. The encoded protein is CASSPYTGDAEAFF.

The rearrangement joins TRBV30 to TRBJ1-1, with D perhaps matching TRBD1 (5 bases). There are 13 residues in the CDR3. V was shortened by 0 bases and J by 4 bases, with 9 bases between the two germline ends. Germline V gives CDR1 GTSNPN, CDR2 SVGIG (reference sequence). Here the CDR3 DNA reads TGTGCCTGGAGTGTTTCAGGGATCACTGAAGCTTTCTTT. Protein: CAWSVSGITEAFF.

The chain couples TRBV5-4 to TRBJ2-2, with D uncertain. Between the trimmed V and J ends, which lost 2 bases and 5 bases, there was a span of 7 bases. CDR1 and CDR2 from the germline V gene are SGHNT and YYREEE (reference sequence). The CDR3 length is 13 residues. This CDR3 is CASSFSETGELFF. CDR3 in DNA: TGTGCCAGCAGCTTCTCAGAAACCGGGGAGCTGTTTTTT.

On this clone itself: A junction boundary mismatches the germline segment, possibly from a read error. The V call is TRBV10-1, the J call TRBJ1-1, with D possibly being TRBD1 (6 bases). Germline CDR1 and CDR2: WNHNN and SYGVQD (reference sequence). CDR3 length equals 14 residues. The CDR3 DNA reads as TGCGCCGGCAGTGAGGACAGCTTGAACACTGAAGCTTTCTTT. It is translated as CAGSEDSLNTEAFF.

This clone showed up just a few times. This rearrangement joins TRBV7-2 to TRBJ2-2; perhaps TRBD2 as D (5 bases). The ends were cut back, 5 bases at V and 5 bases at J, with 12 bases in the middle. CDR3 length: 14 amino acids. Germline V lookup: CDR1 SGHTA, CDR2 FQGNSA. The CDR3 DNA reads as TGTGCCAGCAGCATTCGAGGGTGGACCGGGGAGCTGTTTTTT. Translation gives CASSIRGWTGELFF.

For the CDR3, the DNA is TGCAGCGTTGAACCCTCCGGGTTGGGCTACACCTTC. Translated, it gives CSVEPSGLGYTF. The chain has TRBV29-1 and TRBJ1-2; D unresolved. The V end lost 2 bases, the J end lost 8 bases, and 12 bases lay between the germline ends. Per germline, CDR1 SQVTM and CDR2 ANQGSEA. CDR3 size: 12 residues.

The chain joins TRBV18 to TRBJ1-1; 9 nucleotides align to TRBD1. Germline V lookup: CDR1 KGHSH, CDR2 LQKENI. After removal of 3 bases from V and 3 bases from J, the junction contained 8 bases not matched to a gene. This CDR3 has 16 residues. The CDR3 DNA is TGTGCCAGCTCACCCCGGGACAGGGCGGTGTACACTGAAGCTTTCTTT. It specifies CASSPRDRAVYTEAFF.

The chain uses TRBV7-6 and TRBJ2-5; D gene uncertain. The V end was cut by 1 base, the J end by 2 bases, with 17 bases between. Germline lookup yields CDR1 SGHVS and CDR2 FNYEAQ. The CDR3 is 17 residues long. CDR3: CASSLGPGRSGQETQYF. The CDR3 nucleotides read TGTGCCAGCAGCTTAGGCCCGGGTAGGAGTGGGCAAGAGACCCAGTACTTC. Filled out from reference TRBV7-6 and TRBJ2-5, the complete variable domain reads GAGVSQSPRYKVTKRGQDVALRCDPISGHVSLYWYRQALGQGPEFLTYFNYEAQQDKSGLPNDRFSAERPEGSISTLTIQRTEQRDSAMYRCASSLGPGRSGQETQYFGPGTRLLVL.

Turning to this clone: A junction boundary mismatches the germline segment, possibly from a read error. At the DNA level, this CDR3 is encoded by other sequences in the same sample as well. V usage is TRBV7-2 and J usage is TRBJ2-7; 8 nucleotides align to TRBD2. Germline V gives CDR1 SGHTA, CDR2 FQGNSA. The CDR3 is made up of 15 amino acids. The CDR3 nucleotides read TGCGCCAGCAGCTTAGATAGTAGCGGGACCTACGAGCAGTACTTC. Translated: CASSLDSSGTYEQYF.

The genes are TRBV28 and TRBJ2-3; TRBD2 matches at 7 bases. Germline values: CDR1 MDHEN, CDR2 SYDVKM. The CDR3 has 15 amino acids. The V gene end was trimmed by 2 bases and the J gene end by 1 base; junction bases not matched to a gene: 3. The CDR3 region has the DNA TGTGCCAGCAGTTTAAGGGCGGGGGGCACAGATACGCAGTATTTT. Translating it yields CASSLRAGGTDTQYF.

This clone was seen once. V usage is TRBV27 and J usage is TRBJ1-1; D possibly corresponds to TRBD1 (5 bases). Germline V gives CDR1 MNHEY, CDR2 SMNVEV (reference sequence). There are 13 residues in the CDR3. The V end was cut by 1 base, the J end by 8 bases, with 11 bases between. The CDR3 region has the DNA TGTGCCAGCAGTTTATGGGTGGGGGGAGAAGCTTTCTTT. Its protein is CASSLWVGGEAFF.

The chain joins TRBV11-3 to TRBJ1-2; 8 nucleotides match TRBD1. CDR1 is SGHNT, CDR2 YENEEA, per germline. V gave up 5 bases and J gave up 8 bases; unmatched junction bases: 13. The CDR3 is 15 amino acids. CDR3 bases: TGTGCCAGCAGCCCGGGGGACAGGTTAATGATGGGCTACACCTTC. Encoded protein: CASSPGDRLMMGYTF.

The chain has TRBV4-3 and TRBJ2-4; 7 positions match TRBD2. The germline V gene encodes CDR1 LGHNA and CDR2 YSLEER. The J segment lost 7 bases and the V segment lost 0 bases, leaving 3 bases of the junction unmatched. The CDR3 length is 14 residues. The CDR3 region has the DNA TGCGCCAGCAGCCAAGATCTGGGGGGGAACATTCAGTACTTC. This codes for CASSQDLGGNIQYF.

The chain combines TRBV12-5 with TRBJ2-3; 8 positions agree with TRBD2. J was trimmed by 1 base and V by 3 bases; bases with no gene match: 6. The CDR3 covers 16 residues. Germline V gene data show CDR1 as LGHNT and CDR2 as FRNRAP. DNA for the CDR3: TGTGCTAGTGGTTTACTACGGGGGGGTCGCACAGATACGCAGTATTTT. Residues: CASGLLRGGRTDTQYF.

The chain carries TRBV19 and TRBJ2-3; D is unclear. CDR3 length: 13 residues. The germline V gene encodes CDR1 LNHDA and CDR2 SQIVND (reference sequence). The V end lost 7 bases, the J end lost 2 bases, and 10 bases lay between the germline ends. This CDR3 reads CASTTPITDTQYF. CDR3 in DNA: TGTGCCAGTACCACACCAATCACAGATACGCAGTATTTT. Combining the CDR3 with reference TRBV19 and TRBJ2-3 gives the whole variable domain DGGITQSPKYLFRKEGQNVTLSCEQNLNHDAMYWYRQDPGQGLRLIYYSQIVNDFQKGDIAEGYSVSREKKESFPLTVTSAQKNPTAFYLCASTTPITDTQYFGPGTRLTVL.

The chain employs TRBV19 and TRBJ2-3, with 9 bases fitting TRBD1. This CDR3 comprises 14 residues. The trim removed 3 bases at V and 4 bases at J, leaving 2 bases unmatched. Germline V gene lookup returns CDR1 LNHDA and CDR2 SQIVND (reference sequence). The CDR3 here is CASSMDRGADTQYF. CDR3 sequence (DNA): TGTGCCAGTAGTATGGACAGGGGTGCAGATACGCAGTATTTT.

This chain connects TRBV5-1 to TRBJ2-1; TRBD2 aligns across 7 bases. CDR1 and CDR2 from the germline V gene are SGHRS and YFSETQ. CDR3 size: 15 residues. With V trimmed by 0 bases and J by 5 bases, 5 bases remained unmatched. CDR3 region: CASSLAGTTNNEQFF. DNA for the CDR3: TGCGCCAGCAGCTTGGCGGGGACTACCAACAATGAGCAGTTCTTC.

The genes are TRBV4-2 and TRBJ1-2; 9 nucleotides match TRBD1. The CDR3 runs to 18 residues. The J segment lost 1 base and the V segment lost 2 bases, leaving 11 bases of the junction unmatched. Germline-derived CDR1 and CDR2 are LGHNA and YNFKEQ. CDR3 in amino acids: CASSQTPGQGLGNYGYTF. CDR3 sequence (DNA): TGTGCCAGCAGCCAAACCCCGGGACAGGGATTGGGTAACTATGGCTACACCTTC.

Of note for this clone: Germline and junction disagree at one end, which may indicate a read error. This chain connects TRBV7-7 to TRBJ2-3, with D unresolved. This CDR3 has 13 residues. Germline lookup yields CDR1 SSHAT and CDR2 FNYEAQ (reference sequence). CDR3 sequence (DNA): TGTGCTAGCAGCTTTTTAGTGACAGATACGCAGTATTTT. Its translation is CASSFLVTDTQYF.

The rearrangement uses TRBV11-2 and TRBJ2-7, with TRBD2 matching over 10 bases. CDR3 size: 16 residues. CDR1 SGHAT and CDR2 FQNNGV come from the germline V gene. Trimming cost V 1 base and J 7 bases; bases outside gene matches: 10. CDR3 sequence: CASSLVGLAGAVEQYF. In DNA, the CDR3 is TGTGCCAGCAGCTTAGTGGGCCTAGCGGGGGCGGTGGAGCAGTACTTC.

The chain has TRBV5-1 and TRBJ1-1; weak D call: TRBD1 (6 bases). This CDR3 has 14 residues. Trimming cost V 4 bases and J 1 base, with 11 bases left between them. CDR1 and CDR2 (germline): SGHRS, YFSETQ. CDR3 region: CASSLMDRNTEAFF. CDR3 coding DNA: TGCGCCAGCAGCCTAATGGACAGGAACACTGAAGCTTTCTTT.

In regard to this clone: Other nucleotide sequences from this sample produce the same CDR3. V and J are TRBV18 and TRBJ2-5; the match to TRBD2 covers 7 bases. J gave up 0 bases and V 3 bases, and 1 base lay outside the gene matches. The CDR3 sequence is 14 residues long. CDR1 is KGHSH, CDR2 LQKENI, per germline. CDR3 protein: CASSPGGDQETQYF. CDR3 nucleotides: TGTGCCAGCTCACCGGGGGGGGACCAAGAGACCCAGTACTTC.

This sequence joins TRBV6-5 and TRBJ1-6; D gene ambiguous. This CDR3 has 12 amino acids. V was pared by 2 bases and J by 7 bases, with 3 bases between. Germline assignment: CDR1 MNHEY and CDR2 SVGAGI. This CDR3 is CASSYVNSPLHF. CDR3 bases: TGTGCCAGCAGTTACGTAAATTCACCCCTCCACTTT.

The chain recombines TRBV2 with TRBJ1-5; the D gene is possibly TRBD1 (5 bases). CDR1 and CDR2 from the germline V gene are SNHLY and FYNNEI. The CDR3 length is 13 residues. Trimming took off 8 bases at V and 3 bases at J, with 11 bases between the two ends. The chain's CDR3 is CASGGESNQPQHF. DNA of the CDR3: TGTGCCAGCGGGGGGGAATCCAATCAGCCCCAGCATTTT.